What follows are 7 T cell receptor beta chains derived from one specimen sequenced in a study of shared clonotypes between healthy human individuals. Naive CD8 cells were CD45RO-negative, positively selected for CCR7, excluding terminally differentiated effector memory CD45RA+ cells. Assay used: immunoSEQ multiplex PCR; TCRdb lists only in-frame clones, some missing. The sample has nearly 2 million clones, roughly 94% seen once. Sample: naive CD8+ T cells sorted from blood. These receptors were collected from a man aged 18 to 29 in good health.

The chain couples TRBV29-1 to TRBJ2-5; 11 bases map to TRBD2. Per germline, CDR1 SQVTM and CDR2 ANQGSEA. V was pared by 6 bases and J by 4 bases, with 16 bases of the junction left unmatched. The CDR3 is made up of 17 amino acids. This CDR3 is CSVNPLAGGRGVETQYF. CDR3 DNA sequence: TGCAGCGTAAATCCCCTAGCGGGAGGTAGGGGGGTAGAGACCCAGTACTTC.

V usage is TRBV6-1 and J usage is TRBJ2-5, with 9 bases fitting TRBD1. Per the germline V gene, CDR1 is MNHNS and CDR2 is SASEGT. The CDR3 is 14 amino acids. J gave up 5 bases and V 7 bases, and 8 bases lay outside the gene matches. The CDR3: CASTTGQGMETQYF. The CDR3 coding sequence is TGTGCCAGCACCACGGGACAGGGCATGGAGACCCAGTACTTC.

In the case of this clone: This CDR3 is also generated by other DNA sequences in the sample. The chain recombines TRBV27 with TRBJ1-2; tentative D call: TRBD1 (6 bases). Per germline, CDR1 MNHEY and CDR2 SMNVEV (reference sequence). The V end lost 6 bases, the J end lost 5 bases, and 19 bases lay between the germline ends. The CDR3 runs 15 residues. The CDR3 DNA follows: TGTGCCAGCAGCCTCACGGGGGCGGGAGGATATGGCTACACCTTC. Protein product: CASSLTGAGGYGYTF.

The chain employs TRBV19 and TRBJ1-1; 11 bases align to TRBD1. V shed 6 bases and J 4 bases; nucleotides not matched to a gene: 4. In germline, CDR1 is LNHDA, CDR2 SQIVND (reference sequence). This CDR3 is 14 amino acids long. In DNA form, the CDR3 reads TGTGCCAGTAGAGGGACAGGGGGAGGCACTGAAGCTTTCTTT. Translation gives CASRGTGGGTEAFF.

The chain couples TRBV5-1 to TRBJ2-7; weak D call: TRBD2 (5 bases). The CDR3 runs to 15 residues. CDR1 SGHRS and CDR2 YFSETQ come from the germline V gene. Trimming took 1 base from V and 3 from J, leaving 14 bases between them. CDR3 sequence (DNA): TGCGCCAGCAGCTTGTCGGGGTCCGCGAACTACGAGCAGTACTTC. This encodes CASSLSGSANYEQYF.

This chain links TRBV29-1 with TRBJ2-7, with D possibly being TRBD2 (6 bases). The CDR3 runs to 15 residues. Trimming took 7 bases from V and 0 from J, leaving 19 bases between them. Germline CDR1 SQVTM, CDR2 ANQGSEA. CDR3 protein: CSAALAGSYSYEQYF. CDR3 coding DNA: TGCAGCGCCGCCCTCGCGGGGAGCTACTCCTACGAGCAGTACTTC.

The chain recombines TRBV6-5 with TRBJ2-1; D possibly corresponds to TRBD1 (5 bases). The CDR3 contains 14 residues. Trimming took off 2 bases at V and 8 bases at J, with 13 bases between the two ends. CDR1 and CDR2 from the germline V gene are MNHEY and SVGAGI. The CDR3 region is CASSYGQGWDEQFF. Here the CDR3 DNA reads TGTGCCAGCAGTTACGGGCAGGGATGGGATGAGCAGTTCTTC.